What follows are 2 T cell receptor beta chains derived from one specimen sequenced in a study of T cell responses to AZD1222 COVID-19 vaccine (dated by TCRdb to 2020 to 2023). Preparation of the library involved the immunoSEQ multiplex PCR assay. The source is immuneACCESS, and TCRdb retained only in-frame sequences with V and J called. Part of the clones is not carried over; for the studies checked, unresolved V genes explain less than half of this, and the remainder is unexplained. The sample records over 120,000 clones, 75% to 90% of which are singletons. The ten largest clones take up roughly 1.5% of the sample. Read against the paper, the sample's time point label means: baseline before first vaccination. This specimen was peripheral blood, taken on day 0 of AZD1222 vaccination. These receptors all stem from an adult in good health.

The rearrangement uses TRBV30 and TRBJ2-7; maybe TRBD1 (5 bases). This CDR3 has 14 residues. The ends were cut back, 2 bases at V and 5 bases at J, with 16 bases in the middle. Germline lookup yields CDR1 GTSNPN and CDR2 SVGIG (reference sequence). The CDR3 sequence: CAWSMAGLRNEQYF. The CDR3 nucleotides read TGTGCCTGGAGTATGGCAGGGTTAAGGAACGAGCAGTACTTC.

V and J are TRBV7-9 and TRBJ2-1; TRBD2 aligns across 11 bases. The germline CDR1 and CDR2 sequences are SEHNR and FQNEAQ (reference sequence). Germline trimming cut 0 bases from V and 10 bases from J; bases unmatched to any gene: 11. This CDR3 comprises 17 residues. CDR3 DNA: TGTGCCAGCAGCTTAGCGGATTTCACTAGCGGGAGTGGGGAGCAGTTCTTC. This sequence encodes CASSLADFTSGSGEQFF.